Each of the 10 T cell receptor beta chains below was sequenced from the same sample in a study of cytomegalovirus exposure and HLA in healthy donors. Amplification used 60 Vbeta primers and 13 Jbeta primers. Sequencing used immunoSEQ multiplex PCR; TCRdb keeps in-frame clones, though not all of them. Among some 150,000 clones listed, roughly 79% were seen once. The sequenced material came from PBMCs. The receptor source for this set is a male donor in good health and CMV-seronegative.

This rearrangement joins TRBV2 to TRBJ1-3; D is unresolved. V dropped 7 bases and J dropped 1 base, with 5 bases sitting between them. The CDR3 has 12 residues. The germline CDR1 and CDR2 sequences are SNHLY and FYNNEI. The CDR3 sequence: CASKASGNTIYF. CDR3 bases: TGTGCCAGCAAAGCTTCTGGAAACACCATATATTTT.

CDR3 nucleotides: TGTGCTAGTGGTCTACACAGGGGGATACAACCTTCGGAGACCCAGTACTTC. Translating gives CASGLHRGIQPSETQYF. The chain uses TRBV12-5 and TRBJ2-5; 8 bases map to TRBD1. The CDR3 length is 17 residues. V shed 5 bases and J 5 bases; nucleotides not matched to a gene: 16. CDR1 LGHNT and CDR2 FRNRAP come from the germline V gene.

The chain is built from TRBV2 and TRBJ2-2, with 9 nucleotides matching TRBD2. CDR1 is SNHLY and CDR2 is FYNNEI in the germline V gene. Trimming at V came to 7 bases and at J to 6 bases, leaving 6 bases not matched to a gene. The CDR3 is 14 amino acids. In nucleotides, the CDR3 is TGTGCCAGCACCCGGACTAGCGAGGCCGGGGAGCTGTTTTTT. This translates into CASTRTSEAGELFF. Using reference TRBV2 and TRBJ2-2 for the parts outside the CDR3, the full variable domain is EPEVTQTPSHQVTQMGQEVILRCVPISNHLYFYWYRQILGQKVEFLVSFYNNEISEKSEIFDDQFSVERPDGSNFTLKIRSTKLEDSAMYFCASTRTSEAGELFFGEGSRLTVL.

J is TRBJ1-2 and V is TRBV28, with TRBD1 as a possible D gene (6 bases). Trimming left V 10 bases short and J 4 bases short, with 10 bases between. The CDR3 sequence is 11 residues long. Germline V CDR1 and CDR2: MDHEN, SYDVKM. The CDR3 DNA reads as TGTGCCATCGGGACATCCTATGGCTACACCTTC. Protein: CAIGTSYGYTF.

Concerning this clone: Other DNA sequences in the sample encode the same CDR3. The chain combines TRBV5-1 with TRBJ1-1; no clear D. The germline V gene has CDR1 SGHRS and CDR2 YFSETQ. V shed 2 bases and J shed 4 bases, with 6 bases lying between them. The CDR3 sequence is 12 residues long. The CDR3 sequence is CASSLPGTEAFF. The CDR3 region has the DNA TGCGCCAGCAGCTTACCAGGCACTGAAGCTTTCTTT.

J is TRBJ1-3 and V is TRBV9; 9 bases are a match to TRBD1. Germline trimming cut 0 bases from V and 8 bases from J; bases unmatched to any gene: 0. CDR1 SGDLS and CDR2 YYNGEE come from the germline V gene. There are 13 residues in the CDR3. The CDR3 DNA reads as TGTGCCAGCAGCGTAGGGACAGGGGACACCATATATTTT. Translated: CASSVGTGDTIYF.

This rearrangement joins TRBV14 to TRBJ2-5; 12 bases match TRBD1. From germline, CDR1 is SGHDN and CDR2 FVKESK. J was trimmed by 11 bases and V by 1 base; bases with no gene match: 11. CDR3 length: 16 amino acids. The CDR3 DNA follows: TGTGCCAGCAGCCAAGCACCGGGACAGGGGGCCGTAAAGCAGTACTTC. It specifies CASSQAPGQGAVKQYF.

The chain is built from TRBV15 and TRBJ1-2, with 7 bases matching TRBD1. The CDR3 contains 16 residues. Germline V gene data show CDR1 as LNHNV and CDR2 as YYDKDF (reference sequence). V was clipped by 0 bases and J by 11 bases; unmatched bases: 15. The CDR3 DNA sequence: TGTGCCACCAGCAGAGAACAGACGCTACCCGGGACAGCTTACACCTTC. Amino acids: CATSREQTLPGTAYTF.

CDR3 sequence reads: CASSLEGRGARSYEQYF. The CDR3 bases are TGTGCCAGCAGTTTAGAGGGGCGGGGGGCCCGAAGCTACGAGCAGTACTTC. The V and J genes are TRBV28 and TRBJ2-7, with 8 bases fitting TRBD2. The CDR3 loop spans 17 amino acids. Germline lookup yields CDR1 MDHEN and CDR2 SYDVKM. The V gene end was trimmed by 2 bases and the J gene end by 3 bases; junction bases not matched to a gene: 12.

In nucleotides, the CDR3 is TGTGCCAGTACCACTCCCAGGTCTGGGACAGGGGGCGCTTGGGCGAATCAGCCCCAGCATTTT. This codes for CASTTPRSGTGGAWANQPQHF. The chain joins TRBV19 to TRBJ1-5; TRBD1 agrees at 12 bases. After removal of 7 bases from V and 4 bases from J, the junction contained 23 bases not matched to a gene. Per the germline V gene, CDR1 is LNHDA and CDR2 is SQIVND (reference sequence). The CDR3 contains 21 residues.